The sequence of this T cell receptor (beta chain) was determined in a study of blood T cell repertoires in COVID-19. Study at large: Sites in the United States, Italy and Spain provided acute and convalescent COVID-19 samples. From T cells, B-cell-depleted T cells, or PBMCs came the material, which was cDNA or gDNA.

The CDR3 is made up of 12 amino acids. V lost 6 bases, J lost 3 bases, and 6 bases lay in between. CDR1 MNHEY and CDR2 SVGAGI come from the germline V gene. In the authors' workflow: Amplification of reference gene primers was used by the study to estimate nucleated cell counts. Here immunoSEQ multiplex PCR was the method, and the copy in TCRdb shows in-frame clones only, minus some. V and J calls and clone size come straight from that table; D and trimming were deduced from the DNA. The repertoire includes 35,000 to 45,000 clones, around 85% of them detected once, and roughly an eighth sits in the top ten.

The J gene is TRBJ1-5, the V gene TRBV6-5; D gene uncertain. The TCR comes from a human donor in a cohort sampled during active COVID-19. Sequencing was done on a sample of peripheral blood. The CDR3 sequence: CASSQDNQPQHF. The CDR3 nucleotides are TGTGCCAGCAGCCAGGACAATCAGCCCCAGCATTTT.